Below are 26 T cell receptor beta chains sequenced from a single sample in a study of cytomegalovirus exposure and HLA in healthy donors. The protocol was immunoSEQ multiplex PCR, while the TCRdb copy is restricted to in-frame clones and leaves out a portion. The sample has over 250,000 clones, roughly 90% seen once. The source material was PBMCs. Receptors were obtained from a woman in her thirties in good health and CMV-seropositive.

The chain recombines TRBV30 with TRBJ1-3, with D uncertain. Germline V CDR1 and CDR2: GTSNPN, SVGIG (reference sequence). This CDR3 contains 12 residues. The CDR3 loop reads CGLRNSGNTIYF. CDR3 DNA: TGTGGTCTACGGAACTCTGGAAACACCATATATTTT.

The rearrangement links TRBV7-2 to TRBJ2-7, with TRBD1 matching 7 bases. There are 15 residues in the CDR3. Germline V gene data show CDR1 as SGHTA and CDR2 as FQGNSA. The ends lost 1 base at V and 1 base at J; junction bases unmatched: 4. CDR3 sequence: CASSLGSGGSYEQYF. DNA for the CDR3: TGTGCCAGCAGCTTAGGTTCAGGGGGTTCCTACGAGCAGTACTTC.

The CDR3 sequence is CASSLGQGEQYF. CDR3 bases: TGTGCCAGCAGCTTGGGACAGGGGGAGCAGTACTTC. This chain joins TRBV5-6 and TRBJ2-7, with TRBD1 matching 8 bases. V lost 0 bases to trimming and J lost 7 bases; unmatched junction nucleotides: 0. The germline gives CDR1 SGHDT, CDR2 YYEEEE. The CDR3 spans 12 residues.

This chain uses TRBV4-3 with TRBJ1-3; D uncertain. The CDR3 is 15 residues long. Germline V gives CDR1 LGHNA, CDR2 YSLEER. V was cut by 1 base and J by 1 base, with 8 bases left in between. The CDR3 DNA reads as TGCGCCAGCAGCCAAGGAGCGCTTTCTGGAAACACCATATATTTT. This translates into CASSQGALSGNTIYF.

This clone was observed a few times. This sequence joins TRBV7-2 and TRBJ1-1; D call uncertain. The CDR3 has 13 amino acids. The V gene's germline CDR1 is SGHTA and CDR2 FQGNSA. V was pared by 1 base and J by 1 base, with 4 bases between. CDR3 region: CASSLGSNTEAFF. CDR3 DNA sequence: TGTGCCAGCAGCTTAGGTTCGAACACTGAAGCTTTCTTT.

V gene TRBV14 combines with J gene TRBJ1-3; D is possibly TRBD1 (5 bases). Between the trimmed V and J ends, which lost 4 bases and 1 base, there was a span of 8 bases. This CDR3 is built from 14 residues. Germline CDR1 and CDR2: SGHDN and FVKESK. In nucleotides, the CDR3 is TGTGCCAGCAGCCTGGGACTGTCTGGAAACACCATATATTTT. Translated, it gives CASSLGLSGNTIYF.

Comment on this clone: The same CDR3 is also encoded by other DNA sequences in this sample. V gene TRBV6-5 combines with J gene TRBJ2-7; maybe TRBD2 (5 bases). Germline values: CDR1 MNHEY, CDR2 SVGAGI. V shed 2 bases and J shed 4 bases, with 9 bases lying between them. The CDR3 covers 13 residues. CDR3 residues: CASSYGRTYEQYF. The CDR3 DNA reads as TGTGCCAGCAGTTACGGGCGGACTTACGAGCAGTACTTC.

The rearrangement links TRBV20-1 to TRBJ2-7, with D unclear. CDR1 is DFQATT, CDR2 SNEGSKA, per germline (reference sequence). The CDR3 has 10 amino acids. V lost 6 bases and J lost 6, with 9 bases in between. This CDR3 is CSAPNPEQYF. The CDR3 DNA sequence: TGCAGTGCCCCGAACCCCGAGCAGTACTTC.

This clone was seen a single time. The V call is TRBV27, the J call TRBJ2-7, with D possibly being TRBD2 (6 bases). The germline V gene encodes CDR1 MNHEY and CDR2 SMNVEV (reference sequence). Trimming took 6 bases from V and 0 from J, leaving 12 bases between them. The CDR3 has 14 residues. Written as DNA, the CDR3 is TGTGCCAGCAGGGTAGCGGACCTCTCCTACGAGCAGTACTTC. This translates into CASRVADLSYEQYF.

CDR3 loop: CASSLNSAGGQEQYF. CDR3 DNA: TGCGCCAGCAGCTTAAATTCGGCGGGAGGGCAAGAGCAGTACTTC. The rearrangement links TRBV5-1 to TRBJ2-7; 9 bases fit TRBD2. Germline lookup yields CDR1 SGHRS and CDR2 YFSETQ. This CDR3 is 15 amino acids long. With V trimmed by 2 bases and J by 7 bases, 10 bases remained unmatched.

The V call is TRBV29-1, the J call TRBJ1-4; 7 bases are shared with TRBD1. In germline, CDR1 is SQVTM, CDR2 ANQGSEA. This CDR3 is 12 amino acids long. V was pared by 6 bases and J by 7 bases, with 5 bases of the junction left unmatched. The CDR3 protein is CSVGNRGEKLFF. The CDR3 nucleotides read TGCAGCGTCGGCAACAGGGGTGAAAAACTGTTTTTT.

This chain links TRBV28 with TRBJ2-7, with D perhaps matching TRBD1 (6 bases). Trimming took off 6 bases at V and 0 bases at J, with 18 bases between the two ends. The CDR3 contains 16 residues. Germline assignment: CDR1 MDHEN and CDR2 SYDVKM. Here the CDR3 DNA reads TGTGCCAGCAGCACCTACAGGGAGAAGGCCTCCTACGAGCAGTACTTC. It specifies CASSTYREKASYEQYF.

This chain links TRBV25-1 with TRBJ1-5, with TRBD1 matching 9 bases. Germline V gene lookup returns CDR1 MGHDK and CDR2 SYGVNS. The CDR3 runs to 13 residues. V shed 7 bases and J 10 bases; nucleotides not matched to a gene: 8. The CDR3 loop reads CASIKTGGNPQHF. In nucleotides, the CDR3 is TGTGCCAGCATCAAAACAGGGGGCAACCCCCAGCATTTT.

As for this clone: This same CDR3 is encoded by further DNA sequences in the sample. The chain joins TRBV11-2 to TRBJ1-2, with TRBD1 as a possible D gene (6 bases). Trimming removed 0 bases at V and 4 bases at J, with 6 bases between. This CDR3 has 13 residues. Germline assignment: CDR1 SGHAT and CDR2 FQNNGV. This chain's CDR3 is CASSLDRGYGYTF. The CDR3, as DNA: TGTGCCAGCAGCTTAGACAGGGGCTATGGCTACACCTTC.

This sequence joins TRBV7-2 and TRBJ2-1, with 7 bases matching TRBD1. The CDR3 sequence is 13 residues long. V shed 5 bases, J shed 5 bases, and the junction held 3 bases outside the gene matches. CDR1 SGHTA and CDR2 FQGNSA come from the germline V gene. CDR3 in DNA: TGTGCCAGCAGCCAGGGGACAGACAATGAGCAGTTCTTC. Translation gives CASSQGTDNEQFF.

The chain links TRBV6-1 to TRBJ1-6; a possible D gene is TRBD1 (5 bases). The CDR3 is made up of 15 amino acids. V was cut by 2 bases and J by 8 bases, with 13 bases left in between. The germline V gene has CDR1 MNHNS and CDR2 SASEGT. CDR3: CASSESGLIYSPLHF. CDR3 bases: TGTGCCAGCAGTGAATCGGGGCTCATTTATTCACCCCTCCACTTT.

The sample holds many counts of this clone. The V and J genes are TRBV29-1 and TRBJ1-2; perhaps TRBD1 as D (5 bases). This CDR3 has 12 residues. V lost 1 base and J 4 bases, leaving 7 bases between the germline ends. CDR1 and CDR2 from the germline V gene are SQVTM and ANQGSEA. The CDR3 spells CSVEGGLYGYTF. CDR3 nucleotide sequence: TGCAGCGTTGAAGGGGGCCTCTATGGCTACACCTTC.

The gene calls are TRBV27 and TRBJ2-7, with D tentatively TRBD2 (5 bases). Trimming cost V 6 bases and J 3 bases, with 15 bases left between them. Germline CDR1 and CDR2: MNHEY and SMNVEV (reference sequence). This CDR3 has 14 amino acids. In nucleotides, the CDR3 is TGTGCCAGCAGCCCCGGGAATTTATACTACGAGCAGTACTTC. Protein: CASSPGNLYYEQYF.

The chain recombines TRBV27 with TRBJ2-7, with 12 bases fitting TRBD2. The germline CDR1 and CDR2 sequences are MNHEY and SMNVEV (reference sequence). J was trimmed by 1 base and V by 8 bases; bases with no gene match: 0. This CDR3 region has 13 residues. CDR3: CASGLAGSYEQYF. The CDR3 nucleotides are TGTGCCAGCGGACTAGCGGGATCCTACGAGCAGTACTTC.

V usage is TRBV10-1 and J usage is TRBJ2-7; perhaps TRBD1 as D (5 bases). Trimming left V 2 bases short and J 6 bases short, with 23 bases between. Germline V gene data show CDR1 as WNHNN and CDR2 as SYGVQD (reference sequence). This CDR3 is 17 amino acids long. This chain's CDR3 is CASSEPKGATIIVEQYF. CDR3 DNA: TGCGCCAGCAGTGAGCCGAAAGGGGCCACAATAATAGTCGAGCAGTACTTC.

This clone was seen a single time. The V call is TRBV6-1, the J call TRBJ2-6, with TRBD2 as a possible D gene (5 bases). CDR1 and CDR2 (germline): MNHNS, SASEGT. The CDR3 runs 15 residues. Between the trimmed V and J ends, which lost 1 base and 3 bases, there was a span of 7 bases. The CDR3 nucleotides are TGTGCCAGCAGTGAAGGAGGGAGTGGGGCCAACGTCCTGACTTTC. It encodes CASSEGGSGANVLTF.

This clone was found once. This chain joins TRBV28 and TRBJ2-2; 12 bases line up with TRBD2. This CDR3 is 19 amino acids long. Unmatched junction bases numbered 14, after V lost 3 bases and J lost 6 bases. Germline CDR1 MDHEN, CDR2 SYDVKM. The CDR3 region has the DNA TGTGCCAGCAGTTTTATTCCGAAACTAGCGGGGGGTACTCCCGGGGAGCTGTTTTTT. Its translation: CASSFIPKLAGGTPGELFF. Complete variable domain (other parts from reference TRBV28 and TRBJ2-2): DVKVTQSSRYLVKRTGEKVFLECVQDMDHENMFWYRQDPGLGLRLIYFSYDVKMKEKGDIPEGYSVSREKKERFSLILESASTNQTSMYLCASSFIPKLAGGTPGELFFGEGSRLTVL.

This clone was picked up one time. The gene calls are TRBV27 and TRBJ1-6, with D hard to call. V shed 3 bases and J shed 0 bases, with 9 bases lying between them. Germline lookup yields CDR1 MNHEY and CDR2 SMNVEV (reference sequence). The CDR3 sequence is 16 residues long. CDR3 residues: CASSLVQSSYNSPLHF. The CDR3 DNA reads TGTGCCAGCAGTTTGGTCCAGAGCTCCTATAATTCACCCCTCCACTTT.

The sample holds one count of this clone. This chain joins TRBV7-9 and TRBJ2-6, with TRBD1 matching 9 bases. Germline assignment: CDR1 SEHNR and CDR2 FQNEAQ (reference sequence). Trimming cost V 2 bases and J 0 bases; bases outside gene matches: 5. The CDR3 is made up of 18 amino acids. The CDR3 nucleotides are TGTGCCAGCAGCTTATCGACAGGGGGTTTCTCTGGGGCCAACGTCCTGACTTTC. Residues: CASSLSTGGFSGANVLTF.

The chain joins TRBV7-2 to TRBJ2-2, with D perhaps being TRBD1 or TRBD2 (5 bases each). This CDR3 has 16 amino acids. Germline values: CDR1 SGHTA, CDR2 FQGNSA. V was trimmed by 5 bases and J by 0 bases, leaving 13 bases between them. CDR3 nucleotide sequence: TGTGCCAGCAGCCAATCGGGGCTAGCGAACACCGGGGAGCTGTTTTTT. Its protein is CASSQSGLANTGELFF.

In this sample, this clone turned up once. V and J are TRBV27 and TRBJ2-3; 11 bases are a match to TRBD2. The CDR3 contains 18 residues. V was pared by 8 bases and J by 1 base, with 14 bases of the junction left unmatched. Germline loops: CDR1 MNHEY, CDR2 SMNVEV (reference sequence). CDR3 DNA: TGTGCCAGCGTCACGACTAGCGGGACGCGACCAGGCACAGATACGCAGTATTTT. Amino acids: CASVTTSGTRPGTDTQYF.